This is a list of T cell receptor beta chains from one sample in a study of prognosis after radiotherapy for stage I lung cancer. MiXCR, run by TCRdb on the multiplex PCR reads, gives a single entry per CDR3 protein. The table has 25,000 to 35,000 distinct CDR3 sequences, 40% to 50% seen once. Sequenced here: PBMCs, sampled before or after stereotactic body radiation therapy (not recorded which). These receptors were taken from a donor over 45 with non-small cell lung cancer. Both conserved end residues are part of each CDR3. The order of the fields is V gene, D gene, J gene, clone size, CDR3 protein, CDR3 DNA. The D gene is left open where the match is weak. Clone size is given for some rows only: seen once, a few or many times, or a class if the clone is expanded.

TRBV28	TRBD2	TRBJ2-2	NA	CASSLQSWLAGIGTGYLFF	TGTGCCAGCAGTTTACAGTCCTGGCTAGCGGGAATCGGCACCGGGTATCTGTTTTTT
TRBV18	NA	TRBJ1-6	NA	CASSPGNNSPLHF	TGTGCCAGCTCACCAGGGAATAATTCACCCCTCCACTTT
TRBV6-1	NA	TRBJ2-1	many	CASSDRGGTYNEQFF	TGTGCCAGCAGTGACAGGGGAGGAACCTACAATGAGCAGTTCTTC
TRBV5-1	TRBD2	TRBJ2-7	NA	CASSPRGGLYEQYF	TGCGCCAGCAGCCCCCGGGGGGGCCTCTACGAGCAGTACTTC
TRBV5-1	TRBD1	TRBJ1-5	many	CASSHTWRTGSNQPQHF	TGCGCCAGCAGCCACACGTGGCGGACAGGGAGCAATCAGCCCCAGCATTTT
TRBV29-1	TRBD1	TRBJ1-5	NA	CSGKTGNQPQHF	TGCAGCGGGAAGACAGGGAATCAGCCCCAGCATTTT
TRBV7-2	NA	TRBJ2-5	many	CASSLGLVAVGTQYF	TGTGCCAGCAGCTTAGGTTTAGTGGCAGTAGGGACCCAGTACTTC
TRBV6-2/TRBV6-3	TRBD2	TRBJ2-3	NA	CASSSNRAGVGYTQYF	TGTGCCAGCAGTTCCAACCGGGCGGGAGTCGGCTATACGCAGTATTTT
TRBV6-5	NA	TRBJ2-3	NA	CASSSVWTFGDTQYF	TGTGCCAGCAGTTCCGTATGGACTTTTGGAGATACGCAGTATTTT
TRBV11-3	NA	TRBJ2-7	many	CASILLHAGFPYEQYF	TGTGCCAGCATCCTTCTCCATGCGGGTTTTCCCTACGAGCAGTACTTC
TRBV3-2	NA	TRBJ1-6	many	CASSRSPLRREGRNSPLHF	TGTGCCAGCAGCCGCTCACCCCTGCGTAGAGAGGGGCGTAATTCACCCCTCCACTTT
TRBV24-1	NA	TRBJ2-1	NA	CATSDTGYTNEQFF	TGTGCCACCAGTGACACGGGATATACCAATGAGCAGTTCTTC
TRBV6-2/TRBV6-3	TRBD2	TRBJ2-7	once	CASRAVLAGVQHYF	TGTGCCAGCAGAGCGGTACTAGCGGGAGTCCAGCATTACTTC
TRBV6-2/TRBV6-3	TRBD2	TRBJ2-1	NA	CASSGQAGARVNEQFF	TGTGCCAGCAGTGGACAAGCGGGAGCGCGTGTCAATGAGCAGTTCTTC
TRBV5-1	TRBD2	TRBJ2-7	NA	CADTSGSFYEQYF	TGCGCCGATACTAGCGGGAGTTTCTACGAGCAGTACTTC